The 21 T cell receptor beta chains below come from one sample, sequenced in a study of immune reconstitution after stem cell transplant in scleroderma. TCRdb fed the RT-PCR reads into MiXCR, producing one record per CDR3 protein. There are about 2,200 distinct CDR3 sequences in the sample; about 7.2% occur only once, and roughly an eighth lies in the top ten. The sample was gathered before or after autologous hematopoietic stem cell transplantation (not recorded which). The receptors come from a male donor with systemic sclerosis.

This clonotype qualifies as medium-sized (0.01 to 0.1%). The chain links TRBV20-1 to TRBJ2-5; D possibly corresponds to TRBD2 (5 bases). CDR3 length: 14 amino acids. With 3 bases removed from V and 3 bases from J, the gap between germline ends came to 14 bases. Germline CDR1 reads DFQATT; CDR2 reads SNEGSKA (reference sequence). CDR3 region: CSASSGRSKETQYF. CDR3 bases: TGCAGTGCTAGTTCGGGGAGAAGCAAAGAGACCCAGTACTTC.

V and J are TRBV19 and TRBJ1-2; D remains unclear. V was pared by 7 bases and J by 1 base, with 7 bases between. The CDR3 runs to 12 residues. The germline CDR1 and CDR2 sequences are LNHDA and SQIVND (reference sequence). The CDR3 DNA sequence: TGTGCCAGTAAATCCTTTAACTATGGCTACACCTTC. Protein: CASKSFNYGYTF.

This clonotype is medium-sized within its sample. V usage is TRBV7-2 and J usage is TRBJ1-2; D gene unclear. The CDR3 spans 12 residues. Germline loops: CDR1 SGHTA, CDR2 FQGNSA. V was trimmed by 1 base and J by 8 bases, leaving 8 bases between them. The CDR3 spells CASSLDRMGYTF. CDR3 DNA: TGTGCCAGCAGCTTAGATCGCATGGGCTACACCTTC. Together with reference TRBV7-2 and TRBJ1-2, the CDR3 gives the full variable domain: GAGVSQSPSNKVTEKGKDVELRCDPISGHTALYWYRQSLGQGLEFLIYFQGNSAPDKSGLPSDRFSAERTGGSVSTLTIQRTQQEDSAVYLCASSLDRMGYTFGSGTRLTVV.

This rearrangement joins TRBV10-1 to TRBJ2-3; 9 bases agree with TRBD1. V was clipped by 5 bases and J by 4 bases; unmatched bases: 7. Germline loops: CDR1 WNHNN, CDR2 SYGVQD (reference sequence). The length of the CDR3 is 15 residues. CDR3 in amino acids: CASSNPGQGADTQYF. As DNA, the CDR3 is TGCGCCAGCAGTAACCCGGGACAGGGCGCAGATACGCAGTATTTT.

This clonotype is medium-sized (0.01 to 0.1%) within its sample. The rearrangement links TRBV12-2 to TRBJ2-7; the table's D call, TRBD1, was not checked against the DNA. TRBV12-2 is a documented pseudogene. This CDR3 has 16 amino acids. CDR3 loop: CASRRAQGAPAYEQYF. DNA for the CDR3: TGTGCAAGTCGTCGTGCTCAGGGGGCCCCAGCCTACGAGCAGTACTTC.

By proportion, this clonotype is medium-sized. The chain employs TRBV6-5 and TRBJ1-1, with a possible D match to TRBD1 (5 bases). Germline-derived CDR1 and CDR2 are MNHEY and SVGAGI. CDR3 length: 15 residues. Trimming stripped 0 bases from V and 6 bases from J, with 14 bases between. Written as DNA, the CDR3 is TGTGCCAGCAGTTACTCCCCGCAGGGAGGGGCTGAAGCTTTCTTT. This gives the protein CASSYSPQGGAEAFF.

This chain joins TRBV6-2 or TRBV6-3 and TRBJ1-5; D is uncertain. V was trimmed by 2 bases and J by 0 bases, leaving 8 bases between them. Germline V gene data show CDR1 as MNHEY and CDR2 as SVGEGT. The CDR3 is 15 amino acids. CDR3 protein: CASSYETDSNQPQHF. CDR3 coding DNA: TGTGCCAGCAGTTACGAAACGGATAGCAATCAGCCCCAGCATTTT.

In its sample, this clonotype was seen a few times. V and J are TRBV20-1 and TRBJ1-6; the D is unclear. Trimming took off 3 bases at V and 5 bases at J, with 11 bases between the two ends. CDR1 is DFQATT and CDR2 is SNEGSKA in the germline V gene (reference sequence). CDR3 size: 14 residues. In nucleotides, the CDR3 is TGCAGTGCTAGCCGGGGTTTGGATAATTCACCCCTCCACTTT. The encoded protein is CSASRGLDNSPLHF.

By share, this clonotype ranks as medium-sized. This rearrangement joins TRBV20-1 to TRBJ2-3; no clear D gene. The CDR3 has 14 residues. Per germline, CDR1 DFQATT and CDR2 SNEGSKA (reference sequence). Trimming pared 5 bases from V and 0 bases from J, leaving 12 bases between. Written as DNA, the CDR3 is TGCAGTGCTCTCCCATACTTTAGCACAGATACGCAGTATTTT. It is translated as CSALPYFSTDTQYF.

This clonotype is termed medium-sized (0.01 to 0.1%). The gene calls are TRBV5-1 and TRBJ2-3; tentative D call: TRBD1 (5 bases). The length of the CDR3 is 15 residues. Germline V lookup: CDR1 SGHRS, CDR2 YFSETQ. V lost 4 bases to trimming and J lost 2 bases, with 14 bases between them. CDR3 sequence reads: CASSLGVFLTDTQYF. DNA for the CDR3: TGCGCCAGCAGCCTAGGGGTTTTTCTCACAGATACGCAGTATTTT.

This clonotype counts as medium-sized. The chain is built from TRBV5-1 and TRBJ2-1; 7 nucleotides match TRBD2. The germline CDR1 and CDR2 sequences are SGHRS and YFSETQ. V lost 4 bases to trimming and J lost 5 bases; unmatched junction nucleotides: 12. This CDR3 has 16 amino acids. As DNA, the CDR3 is TGCGCCAGCAGCAAGGAAGCGCGGGGGAAGGACAATGAGCAGTTCTTC. Translated: CASSKEARGKDNEQFF.

By sample fraction, this clonotype is medium-sized. V is TRBV20-1 and J is TRBJ1-6; 8 bases agree with TRBD1. In germline, CDR1 is DFQATT, CDR2 SNEGSKA (reference sequence). After removal of 5 bases from V and 5 bases from J, the junction contained 5 bases not matched to a gene. The CDR3 is made up of 14 amino acids. CDR3: CSAYDRGDNSPLHF. As DNA, the CDR3 is TGCAGTGCTTACGACAGGGGAGATAATTCACCCCTCCACTTT.

This clonotype showed up just a few times. V usage is TRBV3-1 and J usage is TRBJ2-1; TRBD1 is a possible D gene (5 bases). Germline CDR1 LGHDT, CDR2 YNNKEL (reference sequence). The CDR3 length is 16 residues. V lost 2 bases, J lost 2 bases, and 13 bases lay in between. The CDR3 DNA follows: TGTGCCAGCAGCCAAAGGGCGGCAGGGACCTACAATGAGCAGTTCTTC. Translated: CASSQRAAGTYNEQFF.

Sample share makes this clonotype medium-sized. V usage is TRBV20-1 and J usage is TRBJ2-1, with 11 bases matching TRBD2. J gave up 4 bases and V 6 bases, and 5 bases lay outside the gene matches. The CDR3 loop spans 14 amino acids. From germline, CDR1 is DFQATT and CDR2 SNEGSKA (reference sequence). The CDR3 protein is CSAIAGGLYNEQFF. For the CDR3, the DNA is TGCAGTGCGATAGCGGGGGGGCTATACAATGAGCAGTTCTTC.

This chain joins TRBV5-1 and TRBJ2-7, with TRBD1 identical over 10 bases. CDR3 length: 14 amino acids. CDR1 is SGHRS, CDR2 YFSETQ, per germline. Trimming cost V 1 base and J 3 bases; bases outside gene matches: 1. DNA for the CDR3: TGCGCCAGCAGCTTGAGGACAGGGGGCTACGAGCAGTACTTC. This encodes CASSLRTGGYEQYF.

This clonotype is labeled as medium-sized. The chain uses TRBV5-5 and TRBJ2-1; TRBD1 matches 8 bases. The V gene end was trimmed by 4 bases and the J gene end by 1 base; junction bases not matched to a gene: 4. This CDR3 spans 15 amino acids. In germline, CDR1 is SGHKS, CDR2 YYEKEE (reference sequence). CDR3 DNA sequence: TGTGCCAGCAGCCCCCGGGACAGGTCCTACAATGAGCAGTTCTTC. Translating it yields CASSPRDRSYNEQFF.

By sample share, this clonotype is large. V is TRBV7-7 and J is TRBJ2-1; D possibly corresponds to TRBD1 (5 bases). Per germline, CDR1 SSHAT and CDR2 FNYEAQ (reference sequence). V lost 1 base, J lost 7 bases, and 14 bases lay in between. The CDR3 contains 15 residues. CDR3 amino acids: CASSLEWGASNEQFF. The CDR3 region has the DNA TGTGCCAGCAGCTTAGAGTGGGGCGCCTCGAATGAGCAGTTCTTC.

Within the sample, this clonotype is medium-sized. The gene calls are TRBV5-5 and TRBJ2-1, with D perhaps matching TRBD1 (5 bases). The germline gives CDR1 SGHKS, CDR2 YYEKEE (reference sequence). V was shortened by 0 bases and J by 8 bases, with 9 bases between the two germline ends. This CDR3 comprises 13 residues. The CDR3 is CASSLGGLDEQFF. DNA for the CDR3: TGTGCCAGCAGCTTGGGGGGCCTGGATGAGCAGTTCTTC.

This clonotype is termed medium-sized. The V call is TRBV5-1, the J call TRBJ2-2; TRBD1 aligns across 7 bases. The CDR3 is 15 amino acids. Germline CDR1 reads SGHRS; CDR2 reads YFSETQ. V lost 4 bases and J lost 4; bases outside the gene matches: 7. The CDR3 is CASSVRDSGTGELFF. The DNA for the CDR3 is TGCGCCAGCAGCGTCCGGGACAGTGGCACCGGGGAGCTGTTTTTT.

By its share, this clonotype is medium-sized. The V gene is TRBV5-1, the J gene TRBJ2-7; a possible D gene is TRBD2 (6 bases). The CDR3 consists of 14 residues. The germline CDR1 and CDR2 sequences are SGHRS and YFSETQ. V lost 2 bases, J lost 1 base, and 10 bases lay in between. CDR3 residues: CASSFYGGSYEQYF. CDR3 nucleotide sequence: TGCGCCAGCAGCTTCTACGGGGGTTCCTACGAGCAGTACTTC.

Judged by abundance, this clonotype is medium-sized (0.01 to 0.1%). The chain employs TRBV24-1 and TRBJ1-5; 7 bases map to TRBD1. V was clipped by 8 bases and J by 7 bases; unmatched bases: 7. CDR1 KGHDR and CDR2 SFDVKD come from the germline V gene. This CDR3 has 13 amino acids. The CDR3 sequence: CATTGGNGQPQHF. The CDR3 DNA reads as TGTGCCACCACAGGGGGGAACGGGCAGCCCCAGCATTTT.